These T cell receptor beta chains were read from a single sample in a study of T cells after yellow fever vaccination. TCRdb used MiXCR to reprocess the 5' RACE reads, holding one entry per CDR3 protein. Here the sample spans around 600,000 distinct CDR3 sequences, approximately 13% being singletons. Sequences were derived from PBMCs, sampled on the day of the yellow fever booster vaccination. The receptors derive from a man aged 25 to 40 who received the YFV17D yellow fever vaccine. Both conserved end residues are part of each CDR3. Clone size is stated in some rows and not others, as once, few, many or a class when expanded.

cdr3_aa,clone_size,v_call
CASSLDGLGGTDAEAFF,few,TRBV11-2
CASSPVPLGYNEQFF,few,TRBV4-3
CASQGTANYEQYF,few,TRBV18
CASRPGGGGTDTQYF,-,TRBV27
CASKPDGDNEQFF,-,TRBV12-3/TRBV12-4
CASSLMDGPYEQYF,few,TRBV18
CASTYGRSGAKNIQYF,-,TRBV12-3/TRBV12-4
CASTPSGLAYEQYF,-,TRBV28
CSALGGGPGETQYF,few,TRBV20-1
CASSIFLRLNTEAFF,many,TRBV19
CASSLSFNQPQHF,many,TRBV28
CSVTSGRGNEQFF,-,TRBV29-1
CASSSYGTSGSQSGREWDYEQYF,-,TRBV7-1
CSARDTIRDRGSYEQYF,few,TRBV20-1
CASSLGRRSVNEQFF,few,TRBV7-9
CSALRRAGELFF,-,TRBV20-1
CSASQGSHTGELFF,many,TRBV20-1
CATLIGGRRSYEQYF,many,TRBV5-1
CASSPGGMNNEQFF,-,TRBV11-3
CASGLDPGTYGYTF,-,TRBV12-5
CASSRDSLNTEAFF,-,TRBV9
CASSQRISGANVLTF,-,TRBV7-2
CASRDFSGGELFF,-,TRBV27
CASSLLSTRGNTEAFF,-,TRBV7-8
CASSNGGYEQYF,-,TRBV6-5
CASSRQADYEQYF,few,TRBV6-1
CSALQRLSYNEQFF,-,TRBV20-1
CASSRGLAGEEQFF,-,TRBV18
CASSLRREGGYTF,few,TRBV7-6
CSARAASGSLSSYNEQFF,-,TRBV20-1
CASFSGRALMSEQFF,-,TRBV7-9
CASSTGAGYNEKLFF,many,TRBV11-2
CSAKQGEVYEQYF,many,TRBV20-1
CASSPTATGLGYNEQFF,-,TRBV27
CASSYGKGQPQHF,-,TRBV6-5
CSVVGDNTDTQYF,many,TRBV29-1
CASSLESGEQFF,few,TRBV7-2
CSARMPSLRYDIQYF,few,TRBV20-1
CASTLTGGSRGTQYF,few,TRBV12-3/TRBV12-4
CASSYASGTPTTQYF,-,TRBV19
CATSESGTGVQETQYF,-,TRBV24-1
CASPSQGAEQYF,few,TRBV28
CASSYSGRSNQPQHF,few,TRBV6-2/TRBV6-3
CASSVGLASNEQFF,few,TRBV25-1
CSAPLSGLAGERQETQYF,-,TRBV20-1
CASSLKGGSYEQYF,-,TRBV7-8
CASSLQSPERLALADEQFF,few,TRBV11-2
CASRTGWQEGADTQYF,few,TRBV6-1